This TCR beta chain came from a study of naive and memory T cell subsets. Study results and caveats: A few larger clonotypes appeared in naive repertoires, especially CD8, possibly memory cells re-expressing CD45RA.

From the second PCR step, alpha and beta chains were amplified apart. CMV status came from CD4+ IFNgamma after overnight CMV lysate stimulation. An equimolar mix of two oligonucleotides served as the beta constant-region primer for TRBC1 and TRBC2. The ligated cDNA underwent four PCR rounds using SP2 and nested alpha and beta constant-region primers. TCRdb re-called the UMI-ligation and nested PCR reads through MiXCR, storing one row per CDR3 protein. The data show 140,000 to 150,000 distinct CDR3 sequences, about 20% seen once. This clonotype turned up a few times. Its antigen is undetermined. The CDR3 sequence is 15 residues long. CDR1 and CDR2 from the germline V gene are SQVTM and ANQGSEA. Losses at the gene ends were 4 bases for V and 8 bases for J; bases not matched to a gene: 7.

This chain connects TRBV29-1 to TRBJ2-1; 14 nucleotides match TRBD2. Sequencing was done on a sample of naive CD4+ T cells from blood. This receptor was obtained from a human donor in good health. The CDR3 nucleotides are TGCAGCGTTGCGGGACTAGCGGGAGAATGGGATGAGCAGTTCTTC. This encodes CSVAGLAGEWDEQFF.